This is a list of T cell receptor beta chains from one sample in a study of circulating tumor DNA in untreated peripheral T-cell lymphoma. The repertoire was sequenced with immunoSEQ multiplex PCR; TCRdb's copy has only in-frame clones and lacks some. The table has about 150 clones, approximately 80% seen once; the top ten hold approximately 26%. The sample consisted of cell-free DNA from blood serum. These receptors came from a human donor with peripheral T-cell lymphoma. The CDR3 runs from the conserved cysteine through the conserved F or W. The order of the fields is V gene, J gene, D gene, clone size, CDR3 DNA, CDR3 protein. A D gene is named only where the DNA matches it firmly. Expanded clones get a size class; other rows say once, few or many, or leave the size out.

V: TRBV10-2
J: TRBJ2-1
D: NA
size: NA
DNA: TGCGCCAGCATTGGGGGGATCAATGAGCAGTTCTTC
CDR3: CASIGGINEQFF

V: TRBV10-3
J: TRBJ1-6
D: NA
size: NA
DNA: TGTGCCATCAGTGAGGAGGGCCCCCTTGGATGGACCCTCCACTTT
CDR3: CAISEEGPLGWTLHF

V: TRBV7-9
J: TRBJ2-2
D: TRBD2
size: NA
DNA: TGTGCCAGCAGCCCGGACCGGGGGAGGGGTGCCGGGGAGCTGTTTTTT
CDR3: CASSPDRGRGAGELFF

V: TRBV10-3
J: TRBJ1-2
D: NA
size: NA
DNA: TGTGCCATCAGTGAGGGAAAAGACTTTAACTATGGCTACACCTTC
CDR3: CAISEGKDFNYGYTF

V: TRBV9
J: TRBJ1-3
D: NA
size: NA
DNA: TGTGCCAGCAGCCCGACGACAGGTCCCAGCTCTGGAAACACCATATATTTT
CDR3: CASSPTTGPSSGNTIYF

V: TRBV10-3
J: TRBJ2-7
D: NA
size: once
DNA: TGTGCCATCAGTGAACCCGGGGGTTTAAGCTACGAGCAGTACTTC
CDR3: CAISEPGGLSYEQYF

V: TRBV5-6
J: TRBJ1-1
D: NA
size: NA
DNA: TGTGCCAGCAGCTTGAACACAGGGTCTAAAGCTTTCTTT
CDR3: CASSLNTGSKAFF

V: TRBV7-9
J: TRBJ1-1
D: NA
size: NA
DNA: TGTGCCAGCAGCTTATTACAGGGACGTATCGCTGAAGCTTTCTTT
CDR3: CASSLLQGRIAEAFF

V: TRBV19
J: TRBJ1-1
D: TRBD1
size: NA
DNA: TGTGCCAGTAGTATAGGAACAGGGGGAGCTGAAGCTTTCTTT
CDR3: CASSIGTGGAEAFF

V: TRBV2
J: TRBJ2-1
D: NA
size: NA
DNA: TGTGCCAGCAGTGTCGCTGGGGATGAGCAGTTCTTC
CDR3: CASSVAGDEQFF

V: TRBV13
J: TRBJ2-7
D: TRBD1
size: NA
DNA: TGTGCCAGCAGCGGCCTCCCGGGACAGGGGACCGAGCAGTACTTC
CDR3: CASSGLPGQGTEQYF

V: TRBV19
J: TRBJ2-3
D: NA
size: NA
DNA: TGTGCCAGTAGCCAATACCCCCAGGGGACAGATACGCAGTATTTT
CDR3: CASSQYPQGTDTQYF

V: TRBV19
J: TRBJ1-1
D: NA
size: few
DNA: TGTGCCAGTGAGATGGAGGGGGTAAACACTGAAGCTTTCTTT
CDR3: CASEMEGVNTEAFF

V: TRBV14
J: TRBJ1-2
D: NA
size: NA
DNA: TGTGCCAGCAGCCAAGATAGAGTGGGGACAATCTTCTATGGCTACACCTTC
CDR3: CASSQDRVGTIFYGYTF

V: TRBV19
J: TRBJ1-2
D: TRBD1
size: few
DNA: TGTGCCAGTAGTGGGACAGGGGCAGCGCATGGCTATGGCTACACCTTC
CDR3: CASSGTGAAHGYGYTF

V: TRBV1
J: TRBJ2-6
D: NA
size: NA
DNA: TGCACCAGCAGCAACCAAAGTCGGGCCAACGTCCTGACTTTC
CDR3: CTSSNQSRANVLTF

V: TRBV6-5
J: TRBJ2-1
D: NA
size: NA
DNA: TGTGCCAGCAGTTATAGAGGGGGTGACAATGAGCAGTTCTTC
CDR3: CASSYRGGDNEQFF

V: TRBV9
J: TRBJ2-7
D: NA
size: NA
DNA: TGTGCCAGCAGCGTAGGGCAGAACTACGAGCAGTACTTC
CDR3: CASSVGQNYEQYF

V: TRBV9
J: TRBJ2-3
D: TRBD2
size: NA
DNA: TGTGCCAGCAGTGCGGGGGGGCAAGATACGCAGTATTTT
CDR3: CASSAGGQDTQYF

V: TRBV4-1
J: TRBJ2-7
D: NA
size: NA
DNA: TGCGCCAGCAGCCAGCTAAGGCGATCCGAGCAGTACTTC
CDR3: CASSQLRRSEQYF

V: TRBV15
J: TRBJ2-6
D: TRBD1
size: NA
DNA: TGTGCCACCAGGCCGGGACAGACCTTCTCTGGGGCCAACGTCCTGACTTTC
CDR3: CATRPGQTFSGANVLTF

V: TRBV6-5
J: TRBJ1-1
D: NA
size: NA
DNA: TGTGCCAGCAGTCCTTGGACGGGGAACACTGAAGCTTTCTTT
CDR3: CASSPWTGNTEAFF

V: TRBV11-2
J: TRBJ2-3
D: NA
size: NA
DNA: TGTGCCAGCAGCTTCGCAGATACGCAGTATTTT
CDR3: CASSFADTQYF

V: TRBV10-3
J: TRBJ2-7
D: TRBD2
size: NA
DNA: TGTGCCATCAGTGAGTCCGAGACTAGCGCAAGACGGACCTACGAGCAGTACTTC
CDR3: CAISESETSARRTYEQYF

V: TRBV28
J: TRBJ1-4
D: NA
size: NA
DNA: TGTGCCAGCACCTCGACGGCCGTTAATGAAAAACTGTTTTTT
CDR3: CASTSTAVNEKLFF

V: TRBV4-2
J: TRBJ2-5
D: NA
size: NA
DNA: TGTGCCAGCAGCCCCCTTCGGGAAGGGTACATGGAGACCCAGTACTTC
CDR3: CASSPLREGYMETQYF

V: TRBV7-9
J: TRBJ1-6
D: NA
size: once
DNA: TGTGCCAGCAGCTTGGATAATTCACCCCTCCACTTT
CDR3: CASSLDNSPLHF

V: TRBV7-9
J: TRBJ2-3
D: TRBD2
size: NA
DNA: TGTGCCAGCAGCCATAGCGGGTTCACAGATACGCAGTATTTT
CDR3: CASSHSGFTDTQYF

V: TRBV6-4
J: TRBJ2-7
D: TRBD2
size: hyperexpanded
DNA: TGTGCCAGCGGACCGGGACGGGGGGTTAGCTACGAGCAGTACTTC
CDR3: CASGPGRGVSYEQYF

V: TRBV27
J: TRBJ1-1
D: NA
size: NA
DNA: TGTGCCAGCAGTTTCTCGGGACACCTGAACACTGAAGCTTTCTTT
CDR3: CASSFSGHLNTEAFF

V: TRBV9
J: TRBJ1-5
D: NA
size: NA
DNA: TGTGCCAGCAGCAAAGGGGACGTTTCTCCCCAGCATTTT
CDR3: CASSKGDVSPQHF

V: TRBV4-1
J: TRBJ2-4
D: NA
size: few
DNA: TGCGCCAGCAGCCTGGCGGTTGAAGCAGGAGTCATTCAGTACTTC
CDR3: CASSLAVEAGVIQYF

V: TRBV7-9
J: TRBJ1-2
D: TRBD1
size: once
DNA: TGTGCCAGCAGCGCTCAAGGACAGGGGCGGTATGGCTACACCTTC
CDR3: CASSAQGQGRYGYTF

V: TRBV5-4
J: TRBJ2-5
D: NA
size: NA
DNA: TGTGCCAGCAGCTTGATCTCGGAAACCCAGTACTTC
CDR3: CASSLISETQYF

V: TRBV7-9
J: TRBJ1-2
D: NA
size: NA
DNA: TGTGCCAGCAGCTTAGATGCGGGTCTTCGTTATGGCTACACCTTC
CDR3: CASSLDAGLRYGYTF

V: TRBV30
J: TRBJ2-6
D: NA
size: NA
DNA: TGTGCCTGGAGTGGAGGGTCCGGGGCCAACGTCCTGACTTTC
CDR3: CAWSGGSGANVLTF

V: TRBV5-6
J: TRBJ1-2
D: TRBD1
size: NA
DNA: TGTGCCAGCAGCCTCGGGACAGGGGGTAATGCTGGCTACACCTTC
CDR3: CASSLGTGGNAGYTF

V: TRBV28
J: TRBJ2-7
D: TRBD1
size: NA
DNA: TGTGCCAGCAGCGATCTATCCGGGACAGAGACCTACGAGCAGTACTTC
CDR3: CASSDLSGTETYEQYF

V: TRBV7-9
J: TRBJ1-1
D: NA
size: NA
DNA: TGTGCCAGCGTAGACGCGAACACTGAAGCTTTCTTT
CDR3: CASVDANTEAFF

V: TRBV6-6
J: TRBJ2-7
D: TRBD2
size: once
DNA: TGTGCCAGCAGGCCGGGGGGGCAAAGCTCCTACGAGCAGTACTTC
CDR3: CASRPGGQSSYEQYF

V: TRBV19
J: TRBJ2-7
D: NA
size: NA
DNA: TGTGCCAGTAGTACCGGTTCCGTCAACTACGAGCAGTACTTC
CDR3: CASSTGSVNYEQYF

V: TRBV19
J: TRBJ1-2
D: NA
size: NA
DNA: TGTGCCAGTAGTATTGAAGGACAAGGGAGCTACACCTTC
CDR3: CASSIEGQGSYTF

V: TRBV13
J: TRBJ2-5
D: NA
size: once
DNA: TGTGCCAGCAGCTTAGGGTCGGAGACCCAGTACTTC
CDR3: CASSLGSETQYF

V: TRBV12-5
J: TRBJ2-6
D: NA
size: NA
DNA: TGTGCTAGTGGCATATTACTCCTAGGGAATCCTGGGGCCAACGTCCTGACTTTC
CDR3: CASGILLLGNPGANVLTF

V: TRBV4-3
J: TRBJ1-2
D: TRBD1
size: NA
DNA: TGCGCCAGCAGCCAAAGACAGGGACCTAACTATGGCTACACCTTC
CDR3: CASSQRQGPNYGYTF